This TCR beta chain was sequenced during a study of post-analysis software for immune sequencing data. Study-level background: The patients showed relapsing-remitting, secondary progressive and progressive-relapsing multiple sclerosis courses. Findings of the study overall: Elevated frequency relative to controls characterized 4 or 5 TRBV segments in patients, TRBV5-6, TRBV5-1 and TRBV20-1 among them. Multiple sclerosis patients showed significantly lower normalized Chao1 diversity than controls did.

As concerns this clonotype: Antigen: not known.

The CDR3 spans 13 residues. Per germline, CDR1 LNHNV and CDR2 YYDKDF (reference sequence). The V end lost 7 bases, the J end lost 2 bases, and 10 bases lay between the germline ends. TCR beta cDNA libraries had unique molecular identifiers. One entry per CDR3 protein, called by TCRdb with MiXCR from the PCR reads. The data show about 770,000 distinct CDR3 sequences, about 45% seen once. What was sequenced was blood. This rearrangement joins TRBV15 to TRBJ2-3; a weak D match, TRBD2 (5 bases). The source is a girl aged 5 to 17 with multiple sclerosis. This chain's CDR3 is CATKGRNTDTQYF. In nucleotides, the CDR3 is TGTGCCACCAAAGGGAGAAACACAGATACGCAGTATTTT.